The 12 T cell receptor beta chains presented below share a single source sample, sequenced in a study of blood T cell repertoires in COVID-19. Produced via immunoSEQ multiplex PCR; TCRdb's table is partial and in-frame only. The table has 200,000 to 250,000 clones, about nine tenths seen once; the top ten hold almost 4.5%. The sequencing sample was made of peripheral blood. Receptors were obtained from a man aged 45-65 years with acute or convalescent COVID-19.

A single count supports this clone. The CDR3, as DNA: TGTGCCAGCAGCCAAGATTCTGACAGCTGGAACACTGAAGCTTTCTTT. Its protein is CASSQDSDSWNTEAFF. V is TRBV3-1 (or the pseudogene TRBV3-2) and J is TRBJ1-1; D perhaps matches TRBD1 (5 bases). This CDR3 is 16 amino acids long. Germline values: CDR1 LGHDT, CDR2 YNNKEL (reference sequence). V lost 0 bases and J lost 1, with 12 bases in between.

This chain joins TRBV18 and TRBJ2-4; 9 bases line up with TRBD1. The length of the CDR3 is 13 residues. Trimming cost V 6 bases and J 6 bases; bases outside gene matches: 3. The germline V gene encodes CDR1 KGHSH and CDR2 LQKENI. For the CDR3, the DNA is TGTGCCAGCTCCCTGGGACAGGGAAACATTCAGTACTTC. It encodes CASSLGQGNIQYF. The full variable domain, in which reference TRBV18 and TRBJ2-4 provide the parts outside the CDR3, is NAGVMQNPRHLVRRRGQEARLRCSPMKGHSHVYWYRQLPEEGLKFMVYLQKENIIDESGMPKERFSAEFPKEGPSILRIQQVVRGDSAAYFCASSLGQGNIQYFGAGTRLSVL.

The CDR3 loop reads CASSLTGGWSGEKLFF. The CDR3 DNA reads TGTGCCAGCAGCTTGACAGGGGGATGGTCTGGAGAAAAACTGTTTTTT. The genes are TRBV9 and TRBJ1-4; 9 bases match TRBD1. The V and J ends lost 4 bases and 8 bases, in that order; junction bases with no gene match: 12. CDR1 SGDLS and CDR2 YYNGEE come from the germline V gene. This CDR3 contains 16 residues.

This clone was observed a few times. This sequence joins TRBV12-5 and TRBJ1-2; TRBD1 aligns across 9 bases. With 0 bases clipped from V and 0 bases from J, the junction kept 8 bases outside the gene matches. Germline V gene sequence: CDR1 LGHNT, CDR2 FRNRAP. The CDR3 is made up of 18 amino acids. CDR3 in amino acids: CASGLVLGQGPANYGYTF. In DNA form, the CDR3 reads TGTGCTAGTGGTTTGGTATTGGGACAGGGCCCAGCTAACTATGGCTACACCTTC.

The gene calls are TRBV20-1 and TRBJ1-1; tentative D call: TRBD1 (5 bases). The CDR3 runs 11 residues. Between the trimmed V and J ends, which lost 4 bases and 10 bases, there was a span of 13 bases. CDR1 and CDR2 (germline): DFQATT, SNEGSKA (reference sequence). The chain's CDR3 is CSAMTVSAAFF. CDR3 DNA: TGCAGTGCTATGACAGTTTCGGCAGCTTTCTTT.

CDR3 in DNA: TGTGCCAGCAGCCCAACGGGGGTCTACAATGAGCAGTTCTTC. Residues: CASSPTGVYNEQFF. The chain employs TRBV5-4 and TRBJ2-1, with D possibly being TRBD2 (6 bases). V was trimmed by 4 bases and J by 3 bases, leaving 11 bases between them. The CDR3 loop spans 14 amino acids. Per the germline V gene, CDR1 is SGHNT and CDR2 is YYREEE (reference sequence).

The gene calls are TRBV5-4 and TRBJ1-1; perhaps TRBD1 as D (6 bases). CDR3 length: 15 residues. Germline V CDR1 and CDR2: SGHNT, YYREEE (reference sequence). The germline V and J ends were trimmed by 10 bases and 1 base, with 20 bases remaining between them. The CDR3 nucleotides are TGTGCCTTCCGACCAAGGGGGGGACCGAACACTGAAGCTTTCTTT. Translating it yields CAFRPRGGPNTEAFF.

In regard to this clone: Other DNA sequences in this specimen translate into the identical CDR3. This chain links TRBV5-1 with TRBJ2-3, with a tentative D call TRBD2 (6 bases). This CDR3 spans 16 amino acids. Between the trimmed V and J ends, which lost 0 bases and 0 bases, there was a span of 11 bases. Germline CDR1 and CDR2: SGHRS and YFSETQ. CDR3 sequence: CASSLGASGSTDTQYF. In DNA, the CDR3 is TGCGCCAGCAGCTTGGGGGCGAGCGGGAGCACAGATACGCAGTATTTT.

The chain employs TRBV2 and TRBJ1-4; D unclear. Trimming removed 6 bases at V and 8 bases at J, with 16 bases between. CDR1 SNHLY and CDR2 FYNNEI come from the germline V gene. CDR3 size: 14 residues. The DNA for the CDR3 is TGTGCCAGCAGGGGGAGGGCTCGGGGAGAAAAACTGTTTTTT. Translating gives CASRGRARGEKLFF.

The rearrangement joins TRBV18 to TRBJ1-1, with D perhaps matching TRBD1 (6 bases). The germline CDR1 and CDR2 sequences are KGHSH and LQKENI. V shed 0 bases and J shed 8 bases, with 13 bases lying between them. This CDR3 contains 14 residues. In nucleotides, the CDR3 is TGTGCCAGCTCACCACCAGACAGGATGAGAGAAGCTTTCTTT. It codes for CASSPPDRMREAFF.

This clone was observed a few times. The chain joins TRBV5-1 to TRBJ2-3; D is uncertain. The CDR3 covers 15 residues. Germline V gene sequence: CDR1 SGHRS, CDR2 YFSETQ. V shed 0 bases and J shed 8 bases, with 16 bases lying between them. The CDR3 DNA follows: TGCGCCAGCAGCTTGGACCCAGGAACATTTGCTACGCAGTATTTT. Translating gives CASSLDPGTFATQYF.

This clone was observed a handful of times. This CDR3 is also generated by other DNA sequences in the sample. V and J are TRBV5-1 and TRBJ2-1, with TRBD1 matching 9 bases. The J segment lost 4 bases and the V segment lost 0 bases, leaving 2 bases of the junction unmatched. The CDR3 has 15 amino acids. The germline gives CDR1 SGHRS, CDR2 YFSETQ. CDR3 in DNA: TGCGCCAGCAGCTTGGAGGGACAGGGTTACAATGAGCAGTTCTTC. Its translation: CASSLEGQGYNEQFF.